The entry below describes one T cell receptor (beta chain). Its cognate antigen is unknown. Described time point: week 5, during vaccination. In every dose of vaccine, 300 ug of mutant IDH1 20-mer peptide was given alongside topical imiquimod. The data were taken from a study of a mutant IDH1 vaccine in newly diagnosed glioma. Some clones are missing from TCRdb's copy, which holds only in-frame ones; the method was immunoSEQ multiplex PCR. The repertoire has around 35,000 clones, about 80% of them found once; the top ten carry about 24%. The CDR3 sequence is 16 residues long. With V trimmed by 4 bases and J by 5 bases, 13 bases remained unmatched. Germline CDR1 is SGHKS and CDR2 is YYEKEE (reference sequence).

The TCR sequence derives from a man aged 25-45 years with glioma. The material was PBMCs, obtained from a glioma patient whose treatment included an IDH1 peptide vaccine. The J gene is TRBJ2-3, the V gene TRBV5-5; 7 positions agree with TRBD2. In DNA form, the CDR3 reads TGTGCCAGCAGCCCCTCTAGCGGCCAGAATGAAGATACGCAGTATTTT. It specifies CASSPSSGQNEDTQYF.